This entry lists 7 T cell receptor beta chains sequenced from one sample in a study of blood T cell repertoires in COVID-19. Assay used: immunoSEQ multiplex PCR; TCRdb lists only in-frame clones, some missing. The table lists about 210,000 clones, 80% to 90% of them singletons, with roughly 8.1% in the top ten. Sequenced sample: PBMCs or T cells enriched from blood (not recorded which). These receptors were obtained from a woman under 30 who had recovered from COVID-19.

The gene calls are TRBV23-1 and TRBJ2-7; 8 bases map to TRBD1. TRBV23-1 counts as an open reading frame of uncertain function. The V and J ends lost 2 bases and 2 bases, in that order; junction bases with no gene match: 5. CDR3 length equals 15 residues. The CDR3 coding sequence is TGCGCCAGCAGTCAACCGGGACAGGCCCCCTACGAGCAGTACTTC. This codes for CASSQPGQAPYEQYF.

The chain recombines TRBV28 with TRBJ1-4; a possible D gene is TRBD1 (6 bases). V lost 5 bases, J lost 5 bases, and 12 bases lay in between. Germline values: CDR1 MDHEN, CDR2 SYDVKM. This CDR3 contains 14 residues. CDR3 bases: TGTGCCAGCAGTGCGCCTACAGGGAATGAAAAACTGTTTTTT. It specifies CASSAPTGNEKLFF. Based on the CDR3 plus reference TRBV28 and TRBJ1-4, the full variable domain is DVKVTQSSRYLVKRTGEKVFLECVQDMDHENMFWYRQDPGLGLRLIYFSYDVKMKEKGDIPEGYSVSREKKERFSLILESASTNQTSMYLCASSAPTGNEKLFFGSGTQLSVL.

This clone was recorded a few times. V and J are TRBV5-1 and TRBJ2-1; D is undetermined. The CDR3 runs 15 residues. Germline V gene sequence: CDR1 SGHRS, CDR2 YFSETQ. Trimming left V 5 bases short and J 7 bases short, with 19 bases between. The CDR3 sequence: CASRPQVQPGNEQFF. In nucleotides, the CDR3 is TGCGCCAGCAGACCGCAGGTTCAACCTGGGAATGAGCAGTTCTTC.

This clone was counted only a few times. The rearrangement links TRBV4-2 to TRBJ2-1; D is perhaps TRBD1 (6 bases). The V gene lost 7 bases and the J gene lost 0 bases, with 7 bases spanning the gap. The CDR3 is 13 amino acids. The V gene's germline CDR1 is LGHNA and CDR2 YNFKEQ. The CDR3, as DNA: TGTGCCAGCAAGGGGGACTCCTACAATGAGCAGTTCTTC. Amino acid sequence: CASKGDSYNEQFF.

The chain recombines TRBV18 with TRBJ2-3; D may be TRBD2 (5 bases). CDR3 length: 16 amino acids. The germline V gene has CDR1 KGHSH and CDR2 LQKENI. Between the trimmed V and J ends, which lost 4 bases and 2 bases, there was a span of 16 bases. CDR3 nucleotides: TGTGCCAGCTCACGGGTAGCGCGTAGTCTCACAGATACGCAGTATTTT. It translates to CASSRVARSLTDTQYF.

This clone occurred once. The chain combines TRBV6-5 with TRBJ1-6; D ambiguous. The germline gives CDR1 MNHEY, CDR2 SVGAGI. The CDR3 length is 13 residues. Trimming stripped 7 bases from V and 0 bases from J, with 4 bases between. CDR3 coding DNA: TGTGCCAGCACCGGCTCCTATAATTCACCCCTCCACTTT. It yields the protein CASTGSYNSPLHF.

The chain recombines TRBV2 with TRBJ1-2; the match to TRBD1 covers 7 bases. Germline V gene sequence: CDR1 SNHLY, CDR2 FYNNEI. Trimming at V came to 10 bases and at J to 4 bases, leaving 6 bases not matched to a gene. The CDR3 is 12 residues long. Written as DNA, the CDR3 is TGTGCCATCCCGGGACAGTCCTATGGCTACACCTTC. Protein sequence: CAIPGQSYGYTF.